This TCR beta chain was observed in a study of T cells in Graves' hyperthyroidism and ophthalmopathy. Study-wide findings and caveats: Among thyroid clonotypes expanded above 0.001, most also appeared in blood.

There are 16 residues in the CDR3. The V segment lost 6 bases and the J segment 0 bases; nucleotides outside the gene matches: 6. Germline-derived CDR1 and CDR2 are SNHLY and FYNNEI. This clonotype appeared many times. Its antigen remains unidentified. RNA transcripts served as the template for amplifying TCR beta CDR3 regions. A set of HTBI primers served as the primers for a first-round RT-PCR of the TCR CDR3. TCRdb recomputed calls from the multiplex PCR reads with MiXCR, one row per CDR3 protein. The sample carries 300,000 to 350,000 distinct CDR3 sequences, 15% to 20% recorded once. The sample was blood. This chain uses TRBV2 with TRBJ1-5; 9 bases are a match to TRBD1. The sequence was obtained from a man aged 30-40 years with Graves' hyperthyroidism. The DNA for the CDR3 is TGTGCCAGCAGAGAACAGGGGGCCTATAGCAATCAGCCCCAGCATTTT. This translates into CASREQGAYSNQPQHF.